This T cell receptor (beta chain) came from a study of blood T cell repertoires in COVID-19. Looking at the study overall: Acute and convalescent COVID-19 specimens originated in the United States, Italy and Spain.

Profiled with immunoSEQ multiplex PCR; TCRdb holds only in-frame clones, not every one. Among more than 300,000 clones, more than 85% were seen once, and the ten largest hold 15% to 20%. The CDR3 has 14 residues. The V segment lost 4 bases and the J segment 7 bases; nucleotides outside the gene matches: 6. Germline V gene sequence: CDR1 MGHRA, CDR2 YSYEKL. Participants were aged about 18 to 100 years from 24 US areas. This rearrangement joins TRBV4-1 to TRBJ1-5; 8 bases map to TRBD1. The receptor was isolated from a woman in her twenties or thirties who had recovered from COVID-19. The sample taken for sequencing was PBMCs or T cells enriched from blood (not recorded which). The CDR3 DNA is TGCGCCAGCAGCCTCGGACAGGGCGACCAGCCCCAGCATTTT. Translating it yields CASSLGQGDQPQHF.